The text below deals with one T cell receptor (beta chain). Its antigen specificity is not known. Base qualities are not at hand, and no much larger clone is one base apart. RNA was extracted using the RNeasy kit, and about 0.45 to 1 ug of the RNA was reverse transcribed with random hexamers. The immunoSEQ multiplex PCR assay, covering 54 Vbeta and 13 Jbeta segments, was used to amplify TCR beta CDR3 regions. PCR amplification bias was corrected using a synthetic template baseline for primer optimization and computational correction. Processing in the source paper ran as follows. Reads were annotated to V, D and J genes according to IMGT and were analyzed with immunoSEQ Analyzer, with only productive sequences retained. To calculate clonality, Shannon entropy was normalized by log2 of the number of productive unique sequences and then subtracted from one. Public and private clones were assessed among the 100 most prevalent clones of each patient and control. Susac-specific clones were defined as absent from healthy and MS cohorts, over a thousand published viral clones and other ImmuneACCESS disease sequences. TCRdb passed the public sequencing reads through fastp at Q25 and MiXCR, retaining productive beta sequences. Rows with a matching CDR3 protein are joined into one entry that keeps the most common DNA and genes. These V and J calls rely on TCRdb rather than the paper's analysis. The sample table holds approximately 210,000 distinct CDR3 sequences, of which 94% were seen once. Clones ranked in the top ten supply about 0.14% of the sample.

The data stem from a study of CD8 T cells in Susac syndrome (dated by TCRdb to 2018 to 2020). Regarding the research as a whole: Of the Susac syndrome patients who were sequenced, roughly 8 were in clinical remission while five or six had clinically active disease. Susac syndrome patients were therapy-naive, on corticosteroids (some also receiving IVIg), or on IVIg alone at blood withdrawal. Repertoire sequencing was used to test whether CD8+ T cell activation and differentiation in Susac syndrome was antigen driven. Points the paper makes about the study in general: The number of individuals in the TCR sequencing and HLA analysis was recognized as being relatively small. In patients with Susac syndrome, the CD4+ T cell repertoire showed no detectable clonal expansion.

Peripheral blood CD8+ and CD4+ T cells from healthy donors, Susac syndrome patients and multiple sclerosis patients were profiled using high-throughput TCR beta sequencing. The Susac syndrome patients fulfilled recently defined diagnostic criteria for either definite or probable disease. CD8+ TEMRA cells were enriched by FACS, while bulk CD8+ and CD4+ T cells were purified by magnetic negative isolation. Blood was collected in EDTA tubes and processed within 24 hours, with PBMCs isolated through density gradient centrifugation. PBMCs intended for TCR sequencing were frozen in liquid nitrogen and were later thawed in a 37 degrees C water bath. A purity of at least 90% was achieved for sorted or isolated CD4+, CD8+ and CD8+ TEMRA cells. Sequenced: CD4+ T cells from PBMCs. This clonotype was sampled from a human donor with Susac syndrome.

The encoded CDR3 is CASSQQGSYGYTF. The DNA reads TGTGCCAGCAGCCAACAGGGCTCCTATGGCTACACCTTC. Recombination connected TRBV5-4 to TRBJ1-2; TRBD1 might be the D gene, on 6 matching bases. V and J are truncated by 4 bases and 4 bases respectively, leaving an intervening sequence of 11 bases. The CDR3, from cysteine to phenylalanine, totals 13 residues. Only the CDR3 region is kept as DNA, spanning 39 bases read in frame from base 1. CDR1 and CDR2 are read off the germline V gene (reference sequence) as SGHNT and YYREEE.